The 22 T cell receptor beta chains in this list originate from one sample, sequenced in a study of T cell responses to AZD1222 COVID-19 vaccine. Repertoires were generated with immunoSEQ multiplex PCR, while TCRdb's copy carries only in-frame clones and drops some. The sample lists under 130,000 clones, nearly 90% occurring once. Specimen: peripheral blood, collected 28 days after the second AZD1222 dose. These receptors came from an adult who received the AZD1222 COVID-19 vaccine.

Only one count was recorded for this clone. The V call is TRBV5-6, the J call TRBJ2-7, with D perhaps TRBD2 (6 bases). Germline assignment: CDR1 SGHDT and CDR2 YYEEEE. The CDR3 is 12 residues long. Trimming took 3 bases from V and 5 from J, leaving 9 bases between them. The DNA of the CDR3 is TGTGCCAGCAGCTGGGGGGAGAACGAGCAGTACTTC. This codes for CASSWGENEQYF.

The V gene is TRBV30, the J gene TRBJ2-5, with 7 bases aligning to TRBD2. From germline, CDR1 is GTSNPN and CDR2 SVGIG (reference sequence). The CDR3 runs to 13 residues. V trimming: 2 bases; J trimming: 8 bases; junction bases outside the gene matches: 8. For the CDR3, the DNA is TGTGCCTGGAGTCCGGAAAGACTAGCAACCCAGTACTTC. Protein: CAWSPERLATQYF.

V is TRBV18 and J is TRBJ1-2; weak D call: TRBD1 (5 bases). This CDR3 contains 15 residues. The V gene lost 3 bases and the J gene lost 0 bases, with 11 bases spanning the gap. The germline gives CDR1 KGHSH, CDR2 LQKENI. The CDR3 sequence is CASSPAQTANYGYTF. CDR3 sequence (DNA): TGTGCCAGCTCACCGGCGCAGACAGCTAACTATGGCTACACCTTC.

The chain employs TRBV7-2 and TRBJ2-7; the match to TRBD2 covers 9 bases. Germline assignment: CDR1 SGHTA and CDR2 FQGNSA. The CDR3 consists of 16 residues. With V trimmed by 1 base and J by 1 base, 5 bases remained unmatched. The DNA of the CDR3 is TGTGCCAGCAGCTTAGGTCCAGCGGGAGGTTCCTACGAGCAGTACTTC. Its translation is CASSLGPAGGSYEQYF.

The V gene is TRBV28, the J gene TRBJ2-1, with D hard to call. Germline-derived CDR1 and CDR2 are MDHEN and SYDVKM. The germline V and J ends were trimmed by 5 bases and 7 bases, with 6 bases remaining between them. This CDR3 spans 11 amino acids. CDR3 protein: CASSHRNEQFF. The CDR3 DNA reads as TGTGCCAGCAGTCACAGAAATGAGCAGTTCTTC. Full variable domain (missing parts from reference TRBV28 and TRBJ2-1): DVKVTQSSRYLVKRTGEKVFLECVQDMDHENMFWYRQDPGLGLRLIYFSYDVKMKEKGDIPEGYSVSREKKERFSLILESASTNQTSMYLCASSHRNEQFFGPGTRLTVL.

The genes are TRBV28 and TRBJ1-5; D is ambiguous. CDR1 is MDHEN and CDR2 is SYDVKM in the germline V gene. V was shortened by 2 bases and J by 3 bases, with 11 bases between the two germline ends. The CDR3 extends over 15 amino acids. The CDR3 bases are TGTGCCAGCAGTTTAGAAGGGAGGGCCAATCAGCCCCAGCATTTT. It yields the protein CASSLEGRANQPQHF.

This clone was counted between two and nine times. The CDR3 spells CASSLDSRRADGRRGYTF. The DNA for the CDR3 is TGTGCCAGCAGCTTAGATTCGAGGAGGGCTGACGGGCGACGGGGCTACACCTTC. The chain joins TRBV11-2 to TRBJ1-2; D ambiguous. The CDR3 totals 18 residues. V shed 0 bases and J shed 8 bases, with 25 bases lying between them. The germline gives CDR1 SGHAT, CDR2 FQNNGV.

The gene calls are TRBV18 and TRBJ2-3; the match to TRBD1 covers 10 bases. Germline V gene lookup returns CDR1 KGHSH and CDR2 LQKENI. Losses at the gene ends were 2 bases for V and 1 base for J; bases not matched to a gene: 3. The CDR3 contains 16 residues. The CDR3 DNA follows: TGTGCCAGCTCACCAGCGACAGGGGGCCGCACAGATACGCAGTATTTT. This codes for CASSPATGGRTDTQYF.

The rearrangement joins TRBV28 to TRBJ2-7, with D tentatively TRBD2 (5 bases). The CDR3 contains 15 residues. Germline V gene data show CDR1 as MDHEN and CDR2 as SYDVKM. The germline V and J ends were trimmed by 4 bases and 4 bases, with 17 bases remaining between them. The CDR3 sequence: CASSSSGLVEYEQYF. The DNA for the CDR3 is TGTGCCAGCAGTTCAAGCGGCCTCGTTGAGTACGAGCAGTACTTC. Drawing the rest from reference TRBV28 and TRBJ2-7, the complete variable domain is DVKVTQSSRYLVKRTGEKVFLECVQDMDHENMFWYRQDPGLGLRLIYFSYDVKMKEKGDIPEGYSVSREKKERFSLILESASTNQTSMYLCASSSSGLVEYEQYFGPGTRLTVT.

The chain has TRBV5-1 and TRBJ1-6, with D unresolved. The CDR3 extends over 16 amino acids. With 0 bases removed from V and 0 bases from J, the gap between germline ends came to 7 bases. Germline assignment: CDR1 SGHRS and CDR2 YFSETQ. The CDR3 protein is CASSLGPVSYNSPLHF. CDR3 nucleotides: TGCGCCAGCAGCTTGGGTCCCGTCTCCTATAATTCACCCCTCCACTTT.

This rearrangement joins TRBV6-5 to TRBJ1-2, with 7 bases aligning to TRBD1. V dropped 4 bases and J dropped 8; count of bases not matched to a gene: 10. The CDR3 has 14 amino acids. CDR1 is MNHEY, CDR2 SVGAGI, per germline. The CDR3 DNA is TGTGCCAGCAGTTCGACAGGGAGTAATAGGGGCTACACCTTC. Its translation: CASSSTGSNRGYTF.

The chain is built from TRBV28 and TRBJ2-7; perhaps TRBD2 as D (7 bases). Trimming left V 4 bases short and J 5 bases short, with 18 bases between. CDR3 length equals 15 residues. The germline gives CDR1 MDHEN, CDR2 SYDVKM. CDR3 bases: TGTGCCAGCAGTTCTCGGGGAGGGGGTCAGCACGAGCAGTACTTC. Amino acid sequence: CASSSRGGGQHEQYF.

The rearrangement uses TRBV7-7 and TRBJ2-7, with TRBD1 matching 9 bases. Unmatched junction bases numbered 3, after V lost 1 base and J lost 2 bases. Germline V gives CDR1 SSHAT, CDR2 FNYEAQ (reference sequence). The CDR3 sequence is 15 residues long. The CDR3 spells CASSLVGTGPYEQYF. For the CDR3, the DNA is TGTGCCAGCAGCTTAGTTGGGACAGGGCCCTACGAGCAGTACTTC.

In its sample, this clone was seen once. This chain uses TRBV9 with TRBJ1-2; no reliable D call. The CDR3 spans 17 residues. CDR1 SGDLS and CDR2 YYNGEE come from the germline V gene. The germline V and J ends were trimmed by 2 bases and 0 bases, with 17 bases remaining between them. The CDR3 DNA reads TGTGCCAGCAGCGTTTCCGAGGCATTACAGTCTAACTATGGCTACACCTTC. This translates into CASSVSEALQSNYGYTF.

This chain connects TRBV25-1 to TRBJ1-3, with no clear D. This CDR3 contains 14 residues. Germline V lookup: CDR1 MGHDK, CDR2 SYGVNS. Trimming removed 1 base at V and 8 bases at J, with 12 bases between. The CDR3 here is CASSESNRVDTIYF. The CDR3 DNA sequence: TGTGCCAGCAGTGAATCGAATAGGGTGGACACCATATATTTT.

V is TRBV23-1 and J is TRBJ1-6; the match to TRBD1 covers 10 bases. TRBV23-1 falls under the ORF class, with uncertain function. V lost 2 bases, J lost 6 bases, and 22 bases stayed unmatched. The length of the CDR3 is 22 residues. In DNA form, the CDR3 reads TGCGCCAGCAGTCAAGCAATAAATAGACTATCCCGGGACAGGGGAGGTAATTCACCCCTCCACTTT. As protein: CASSQAINRLSRDRGGNSPLHF.

This rearrangement joins TRBV11-2 to TRBJ2-2; the match to TRBD2 covers 14 bases. Germline CDR1 and CDR2: SGHAT and FQNNGV. This CDR3 has 18 amino acids. The junction had 8 bases not matched to a gene; V was cut back by 4 bases and J by 4 bases. CDR3 coding DNA: TGTGCCAGCAGCTACGGACTAGCGGGAGGACGCCGCACCGGGGAGCTGTTTTTT. It translates to CASSYGLAGGRRTGELFF.

V usage is TRBV18 and J usage is TRBJ1-4, with D perhaps matching TRBD1 (5 bases). From germline, CDR1 is KGHSH and CDR2 LQKENI. The CDR3 runs to 15 residues. V was trimmed by 2 bases and J by 5 bases, leaving 12 bases between them. CDR3 sequence (DNA): TGTGCCAGCTCACCAGGGTCGGGACCGAATGAAAAACTGTTTTTT. It codes for CASSPGSGPNEKLFF.

The chain combines TRBV19 with TRBJ1-5; D gene ambiguous. With 5 bases removed from V and 7 bases from J, the gap between germline ends came to 15 bases. The CDR3 is 14 residues long. The germline V gene encodes CDR1 LNHDA and CDR2 SQIVND (reference sequence). The CDR3 is CASSVGLTRQPQHF. The CDR3, as DNA: TGTGCCAGTAGTGTCGGACTCACAAGACAGCCCCAGCATTTT.

The chain joins TRBV5-1 to TRBJ2-5; a weak D match, TRBD1 (6 bases). V was clipped by 0 bases and J by 5 bases, with 11 bases between them. The germline V gene encodes CDR1 SGHRS and CDR2 YFSETQ. CDR3 length equals 14 residues. CDR3 sequence (DNA): TGCGCCAGCAGCTTGGAATCGAGGGGGGAGACCCAGTACTTC. Its translation is CASSLESRGETQYF.

V gene TRBV4-1 combines with J gene TRBJ2-7; D may correspond to TRBD1 or TRBD2 (5 bases each). This CDR3 region has 14 residues. Between the trimmed V and J ends, which lost 0 bases and 9 bases, there was a span of 15 bases. Per the germline V gene, CDR1 is MGHRA and CDR2 is YSYEKL. In DNA, the CDR3 is TGCGCCAGCAGCCAAGAAGGGACGGCCCGTGGGCAGTACTTC. Amino acids: CASSQEGTARGQYF.

This sequence joins TRBV19 and TRBJ1-5; possible D gene TRBD1, 5 bases. Germline-derived CDR1 and CDR2 are LNHDA and SQIVND (reference sequence). Trimming stripped 3 bases from V and 3 bases from J, with 12 bases between. The CDR3 has 15 residues. The CDR3 nucleotides read TGTGCCAGTAGTATCTGGGGCACTTCCAATCAGCCCCAGCATTTT. Its protein product is CASSIWGTSNQPQHF.